Listed below are T cell receptor beta chains from one sample, sequenced in a study of CD8+ T cells in alopecia areata. Generated by immunoSEQ multiplex PCR, the TCRdb table keeps only in-frame clones and is missing some. The table lists about 180,000 clones, roughly 66% of them singletons, with more than 9.5% in the top ten. The sequenced sample was CD8+ T cells sorted from blood, obtained at week 0. The receptors derive from a human donor with alopecia areata. CDR3s include the opening cysteine and the closing phenylalanine or tryptophan. D genes are given only for firm matches. Clone size, where shown, is once, few, many, or a class for clones that have expanded.

clone_size j_call d_call v_call cdr3_nt cdr3_aa
. TRBJ2-5 . TRBV4-2 TGTGCCAGCAGCCAAGATCTGAGACCAGCCCAAGAGACCCAGTACTTC CASSQDLRPAQETQYF
few TRBJ2-1 . TRBV27 TGTGCCAGCAGTTTACAGAGGCCCCACAGGAGTACAAAGCAGTTCTTC CASSLQRPHRSTKQFF
once TRBJ1-6 . TRBV15 TGTGCCACCAGCAGAGCGGGCGTGCCCCTCCACTTT CATSRAGVPLHF
few TRBJ2-1 . TRBV9 TGTGCCAGCAGTACGGGGGACATCTACAATGAGCAGTTCTTC CASSTGDIYNEQFF
few TRBJ2-3 TRBD1 TRBV30 TGTGCCTGGAGTGTAGGGGGCGCAGATACGCAGTATTTT CAWSVGGADTQYF
. TRBJ1-5 . TRBV19 TGTGCCAGTAGTAGGGCGTTTTATAGCAATCAGCCCCAGCATTTT CASSRAFYSNQPQHF
. TRBJ2-3 . TRBV30 TGTGCCTGGATCCCTCCCTCGGGCTGGGGAGTTACAGATACGCAGTATTTT CAWIPPSGWGVTDTQYF
. TRBJ1-5 . TRBV7-8 TGTGCCAGCAGCTTAGATGGAGAGGGGACTGGGCAGCCCCAGCATTTT CASSLDGEGTGQPQHF
. TRBJ1-2 . TRBV2 TGTGCCAGCAGGGTGGACGCGAGGGGCTACACCTTC CASRVDARGYTF
. TRBJ1-1 . TRBV15 TGTGCCACCAGCAGAAGACAGCTTTACACTGAAGCTTTCTTT CATSRRQLYTEAFF
. TRBJ1-1 . TRBV28 TGTGCCAGCAGAGTTTATTGGGGGTCAGTCACTGAAGCTTTCTTT CASRVYWGSVTEAFF
once TRBJ2-3 . TRBV2 TGTGCCAGCAGGGACGAGTATTTT CASRDEYF
. TRBJ2-5 TRBD2 TRBV2 TGTGCCGGTCTAAGCGGGGGAGAGACCCAGTACTTC CAGLSGGETQYF
. TRBJ2-5 . TRBV27 TGTGCCAGCAGTTTAGGCGGATTGGAGACCCAGTACTTC CASSLGGLETQYF
. TRBJ1-5 . TRBV12-5 TGTGCTAGTGGTTCATACACCTGGGCAGGGACGGATCAGCCCCAGCATTTT CASGSYTWAGTDQPQHF
. TRBJ2-3 . TRBV11-3 TGTGCCAGCAGCTGGAGCACAGATACGCAGTATTTT CASSWSTDTQYF
. TRBJ2-7 . TRBV30 TGTGCCTGGAACGTGGGACGCGAGCAGTACTTC CAWNVGREQYF
. TRBJ2-5 TRBD1 TRBV2 TGTGCCAGCACCGGGACAGGGGGCCTGGAGACCCAGTACTTC CASTGTGGLETQYF
few TRBJ1-2 TRBD1 TRBV6-6 TGTGCCAGCAAACAGGGGGCATACGATGGCTACACCTTC CASKQGAYDGYTF
. TRBJ1-6 TRBD1 TRBV4-1 TGCGCCAGCAGCCAGGCCGGACAGGGGAATAATTCACCCCTCCACTTT CASSQAGQGNNSPLHF
. TRBJ2-1 . TRBV27 TGTGCCAGCAGTCCTCCTGGCAATGAGCAGTTCTTC CASSPPGNEQFF
. TRBJ2-7 . TRBV25-1 TGTGCCAGCACAGGACAAGGGGGAGCATCTCACGAGCAGTACTTC CASTGQGGASHEQYF
. TRBJ2-3 . TRBV25-1 TGTGCCAGCAGTGAATTGCAGAGCACAGATACGCAGTATTTT CASSELQSTDTQYF
few TRBJ1-2 . TRBV29-1 TGCAGCGTTGTGGTGGTCCAGAACTATGGCTACACCTTC CSVVVVQNYGYTF
once TRBJ1-2 TRBD1 TRBV9 TGTGCCAGCAGCGGGACAGGGGATAACTATGGCTACACCTTC CASSGTGDNYGYTF
few TRBJ1-5 . TRBV19 TGTGCCAGTAGTATTTGGGACTCGAGCAATCAGCCCCAGCATTTT CASSIWDSSNQPQHF
. TRBJ2-2 . TRBV19 TGTGCCAGTAGTATTAGGGCCCCCGGGGAGCTGTTTTTT CASSIRAPGELFF
. TRBJ2-4 TRBD1 TRBV5-1 TGCGCCAGCAGCGCCGATCTTACTACCGATGGACAGGGTAAAAACATTCAGTACTTC CASSADLTTDGQGKNIQYF
few TRBJ2-7 . TRBV10-3 TGTGCCATCAGTGAAGTCGGCAGATCCTACGAGCAGTACTTC CAISEVGRSYEQYF
few TRBJ2-7 . TRBV23-1 TGCGCCAGCAGTCTAAAGGGGACCTACGAGCAGTACTTC CASSLKGTYEQYF
. TRBJ2-1 . TRBV10-3 TGTGCCATCAGTGAGCGATCTGGGGGCGGTGGGGAGCAGTTCTTC CAISERSGGGGEQFF
. TRBJ2-4 . TRBV14 TGTGCCAGCAGCCAAGACGGGTTTATTAGGACCAAAAACATTCAGTACTTC CASSQDGFIRTKNIQYF
. TRBJ2-7 . TRBV29-1 TGCAGCGTTGAAGGGTGGGGGACTGCGAGCTCCTACGAGCAGTACTTC CSVEGWGTASSYEQYF
. TRBJ1-1 . TRBV5-6 TGTGCCAGCAGCCCCGGTGGGGTGGTTGAAGCTTTCTTT CASSPGGVVEAFF
. TRBJ2-2 TRBD2 TRBV19 TGTGCCAGTAGTATTGCGGGGGGCACCGGGGAGCTGTTTTTT CASSIAGGTGELFF
few TRBJ1-3 . TRBV21-1 TGTGCCAGCCCCTGGGGGATCTGGAGGAGCACCATATATTTT CASPWGIWRSTIYF
. TRBJ2-7 . TRBV11-2 TGTGCCAGCAGCTTAGATCATATGTACGAGCAGTACTTC CASSLDHMYEQYF
. TRBJ1-1 . TRBV7-9 TGTGCCAGCAGCTCGCCAACCTCCCTCGGCCCATTGGGCACTGAAGCTTTCTTT CASSSPTSLGPLGTEAFF
. TRBJ2-1 . TRBV29-1 TGCAGCGTTGATGGGGGTTCGGTCAATGAGCAGTTCTTC CSVDGGSVNEQFF
. TRBJ1-2 . TRBV29-1 TGCAGCATCCGGGGCCTCTATGGCTACACCTTC CSIRGLYGYTF
. TRBJ2-3 . TRBV5-1 TGCGCCAGCAGCTTTGTTAGGGTGCCCACAGATACGCAGTATTTT CASSFVRVPTDTQYF
. TRBJ1-2 . TRBV15 TGTGCCACCAGCAGGGAGGGCAGAAACTATGGCTACACCTTC CATSREGRNYGYTF
. TRBJ2-1 TRBD2 TRBV14 TGTGCCAGCAGCCAAGATGTGCGGGGGGCATACAATGAGCAGTTCTTC CASSQDVRGAYNEQFF
. TRBJ2-1 TRBD2 TRBV30 TGTGCCTGGAGTCTCCTAGCGGGTCAGGGGCAGTTCTTC CAWSLLAGQGQFF
. TRBJ2-1 . TRBV7-9 TGTGCCAGCACCACGGACCCAAATGAGCAGTTCTTC CASTTDPNEQFF